This T cell receptor beta chain stems from a study of cytomegalovirus exposure and HLA in healthy donors. Sequencing used immunoSEQ multiplex PCR; TCRdb keeps in-frame clones, though not all of them. The sample includes about 56,000 clones, 85% to 95% of them seen just once. The CDR3 runs to 17 residues. V was clipped by 0 bases and J by 0 bases, with 13 bases between them. The germline CDR1 and CDR2 sequences are SGDLS and YYNGEE. The sample taken for sequencing was PBMCs. This clonotype originated in a woman between 18 and 29 years old in good health and CMV-seronegative. The chain couples TRBV9 to TRBJ2-1; D gene unclear. The CDR3 here is CASSVEARPSSYNEQFF. DNA of the CDR3: TGTGCCAGCAGCGTAGAGGCGCGGCCTAGCTCCTACAATGAGCAGTTCTTC.